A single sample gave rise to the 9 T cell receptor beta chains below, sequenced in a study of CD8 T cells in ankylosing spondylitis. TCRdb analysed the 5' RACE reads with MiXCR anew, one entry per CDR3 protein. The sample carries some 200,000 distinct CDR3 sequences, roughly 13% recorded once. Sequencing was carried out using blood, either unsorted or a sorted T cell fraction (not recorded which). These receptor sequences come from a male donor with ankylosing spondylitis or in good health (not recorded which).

The CDR3 nucleotides are TGTGCTAGTGGTTTACCGGGACAGGTTATCTCTGGGGCCAACGTCCTGACTTTC. It specifies CASGLPGQVISGANVLTF. The J gene is TRBJ2-6, the V gene TRBV12-5, with 8 bases identical to TRBD1. The CDR3 extends over 18 amino acids. V was pared by 3 bases and J by 0 bases, with 7 bases of the junction left unmatched. Germline values: CDR1 LGHNT, CDR2 FRNRAP.

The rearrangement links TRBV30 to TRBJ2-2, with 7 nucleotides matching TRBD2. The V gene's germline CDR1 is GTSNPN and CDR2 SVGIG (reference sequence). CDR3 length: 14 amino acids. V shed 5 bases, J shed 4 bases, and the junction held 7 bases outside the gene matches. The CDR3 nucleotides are TGTGCCTGGGACGTCGGCGGGGGCACCGGGGAGCTGTTTTTT. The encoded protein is CAWDVGGGTGELFF.

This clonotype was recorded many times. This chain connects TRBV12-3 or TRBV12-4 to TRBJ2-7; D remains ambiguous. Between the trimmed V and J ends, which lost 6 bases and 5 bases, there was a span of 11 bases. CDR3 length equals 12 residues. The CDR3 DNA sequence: TGTGCCAGCAGCCCCTCCCTACACGAGCAGTACTTC. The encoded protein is CASSPSLHEQYF.

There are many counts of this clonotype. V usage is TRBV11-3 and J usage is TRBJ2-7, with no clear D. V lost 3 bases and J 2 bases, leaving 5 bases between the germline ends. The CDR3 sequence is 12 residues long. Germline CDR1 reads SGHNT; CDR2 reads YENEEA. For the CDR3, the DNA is TGTGCCAGCAGCTTCCAGGCCTACGAGCAGTACTTC. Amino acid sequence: CASSFQAYEQYF.

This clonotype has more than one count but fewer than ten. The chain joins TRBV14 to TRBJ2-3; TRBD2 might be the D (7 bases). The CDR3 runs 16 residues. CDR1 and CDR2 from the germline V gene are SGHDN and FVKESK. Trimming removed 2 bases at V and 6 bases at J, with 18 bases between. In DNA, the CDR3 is TGTGCCAGCAGCCAACTAAGGGGGGGCCGTAACGATACGCAGTATTTT. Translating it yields CASSQLRGGRNDTQYF.

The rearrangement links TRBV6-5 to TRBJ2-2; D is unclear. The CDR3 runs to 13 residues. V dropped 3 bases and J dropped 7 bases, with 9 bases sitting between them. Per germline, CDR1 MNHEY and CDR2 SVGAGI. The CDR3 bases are TGTGCCAGCAGTTATGGGGAAGGCGGGGAGCTGTTTTTT. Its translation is CASSYGEGGELFF.

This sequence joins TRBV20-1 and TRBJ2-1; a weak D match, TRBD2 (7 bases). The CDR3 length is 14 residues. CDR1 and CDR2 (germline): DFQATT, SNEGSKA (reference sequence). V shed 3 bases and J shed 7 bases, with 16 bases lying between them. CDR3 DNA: TGCAGTGCTAGGGGCGGGGGCGAAATGAATGAGCAGTTCTTC. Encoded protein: CSARGGGEMNEQFF.

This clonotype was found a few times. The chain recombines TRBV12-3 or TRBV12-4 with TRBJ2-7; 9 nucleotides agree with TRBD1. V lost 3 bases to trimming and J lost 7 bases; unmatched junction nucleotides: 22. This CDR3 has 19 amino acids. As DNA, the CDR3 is TGTGCCAGCAGTTTCCCCGGGACAGGGTTTACGGGGGGAGTAAGGGAGCAGTACTTC. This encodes CASSFPGTGFTGGVREQYF.

The CDR3 sequence is CASSQTSGSYEQYF. DNA for the CDR3: TGCGCCAGCAGCCAAACGAGCGGGAGCTACGAGCAGTACTTC. V gene TRBV4-1 combines with J gene TRBJ2-7; 8 nucleotides line up with TRBD2. V dropped 2 bases and J dropped 3; count of bases not matched to a gene: 3. The CDR3 extends over 14 amino acids. CDR1 and CDR2 from the germline V gene are MGHRA and YSYEKL.